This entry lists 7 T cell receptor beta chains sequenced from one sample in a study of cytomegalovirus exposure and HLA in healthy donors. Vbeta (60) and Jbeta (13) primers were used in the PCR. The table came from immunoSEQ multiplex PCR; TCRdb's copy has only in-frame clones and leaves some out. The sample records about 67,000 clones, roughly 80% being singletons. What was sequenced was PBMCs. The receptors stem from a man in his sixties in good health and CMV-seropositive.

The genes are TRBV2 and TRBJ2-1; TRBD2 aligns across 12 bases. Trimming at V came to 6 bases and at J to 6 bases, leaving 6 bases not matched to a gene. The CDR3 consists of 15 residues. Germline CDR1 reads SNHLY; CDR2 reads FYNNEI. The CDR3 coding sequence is TGTGCCAGCAGGGCCGCTAGCGGGAGGGGCAATGAGCAGTTCTTC. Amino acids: CASRAASGRGNEQFF.

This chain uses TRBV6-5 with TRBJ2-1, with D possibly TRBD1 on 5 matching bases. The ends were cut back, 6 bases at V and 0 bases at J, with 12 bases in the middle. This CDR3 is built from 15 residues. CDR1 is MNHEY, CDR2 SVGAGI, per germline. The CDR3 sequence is CASRLTASSYNEQFF. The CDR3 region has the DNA TGTGCCAGCAGGTTGACAGCCAGCTCCTACAATGAGCAGTTCTTC.

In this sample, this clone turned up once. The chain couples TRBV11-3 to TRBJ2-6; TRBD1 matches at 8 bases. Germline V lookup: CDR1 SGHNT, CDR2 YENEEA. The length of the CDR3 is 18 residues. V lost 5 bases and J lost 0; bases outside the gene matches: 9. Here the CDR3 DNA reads TGTGCCAGCAGCGCTCGGACAGGGTCTAGCTCTGGGGCCAACGTCCTGACTTTC. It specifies CASSARTGSSSGANVLTF.

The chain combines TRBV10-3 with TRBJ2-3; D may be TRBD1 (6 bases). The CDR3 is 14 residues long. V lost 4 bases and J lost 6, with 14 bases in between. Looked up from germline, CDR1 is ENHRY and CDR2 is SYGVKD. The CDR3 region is CAISGPGRGDTQYF. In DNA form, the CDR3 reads TGTGCCATCAGTGGGCCTGGAAGGGGGGATACGCAGTATTTT.

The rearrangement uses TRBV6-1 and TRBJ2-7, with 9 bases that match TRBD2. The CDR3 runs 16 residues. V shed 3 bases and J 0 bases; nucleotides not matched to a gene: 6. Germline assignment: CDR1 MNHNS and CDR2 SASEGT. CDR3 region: CASSDQASGASYEQYF. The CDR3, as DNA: TGTGCCAGCAGTGACCAAGCTAGCGGGGCCTCCTACGAGCAGTACTTC.

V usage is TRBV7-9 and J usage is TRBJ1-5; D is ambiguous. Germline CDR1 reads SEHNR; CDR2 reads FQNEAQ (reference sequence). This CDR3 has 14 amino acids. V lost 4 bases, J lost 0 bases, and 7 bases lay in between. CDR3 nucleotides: TGTGCCAGCAGCTCGGGTTATAGCAATCAGCCCCAGCATTTT. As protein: CASSSGYSNQPQHF.

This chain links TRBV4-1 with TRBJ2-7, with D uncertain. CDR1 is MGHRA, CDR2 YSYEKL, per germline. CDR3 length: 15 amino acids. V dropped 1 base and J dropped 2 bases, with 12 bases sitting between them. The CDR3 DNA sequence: TGCGCCAGCAGCCAAGGAGAGTTGCAGGCCTACGAGCAGTACTTC. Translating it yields CASSQGELQAYEQYF.